Following are 3 T cell receptor beta chains from one sample sequenced in a study of blood T cell repertoires in COVID-19. Clones were sequenced by immunoSEQ multiplex PCR, and TCRdb holds only the in-frame ones, with some missing. The table shows roughly 350,000 clones, with around 87% occurring only once. Material: peripheral blood. The receptors stem from a woman under 40 with COVID-19, enrolled during active disease.

The sample holds one count of this clone. V usage is TRBV29-1 and J usage is TRBJ2-7, with 7 bases fitting TRBD1. The V gene's germline CDR1 is SQVTM and CDR2 ANQGSEA. Losses at the gene ends were 6 bases for V and 6 bases for J; bases not matched to a gene: 8. The CDR3 covers 12 residues. CDR3 sequence reads: CSVSDRDGEQYF. CDR3 nucleotides: TGCAGCGTCTCCGACAGGGATGGCGAGCAGTACTTC.

This chain links TRBV18 with TRBJ2-1; 13 bases are a match to TRBD2. CDR1 is KGHSH and CDR2 is LQKENI in the germline V gene. V gave up 2 bases and J gave up 7 bases; unmatched junction bases: 5. This CDR3 has 16 amino acids. The CDR3 spells CASSPMGLAGWNEQFF. The CDR3, as DNA: TGTGCCAGCTCACCAATGGGACTAGCGGGGTGGAATGAGCAGTTCTTC.

The chain couples TRBV10-2 to TRBJ1-2; D call uncertain. V dropped 8 bases and J dropped 7 bases, with 17 bases sitting between them. The CDR3 sequence is 13 residues long. From germline, CDR1 is WSHSY and CDR2 SAAADI. CDR3 amino acids: CASGEGVARGYTF. Written as DNA, the CDR3 is TGCGCCAGCGGGGAGGGAGTAGCTCGTGGCTACACCTTC.